The clone carrying this T cell receptor (beta chain) turned up a few times. Its antigen is as yet unknown. The CDR3 is 14 amino acids. V was clipped by 1 base and J by 4 bases, with 7 bases between them. Germline CDR1 is SGHAT and CDR2 is FQNNGV. After 5'RACE with constant-segment primers, TCR alpha and TCR beta cDNA libraries carrying sample barcodes and UMIs were obtained. TCRdb independently ran MiXCR on the 5' RACE reads; one entry per CDR3 protein. The repertoire holds just over 200,000 distinct CDR3 sequences, with 9.5% to 10% as singletons. The source of the sample is a study of T-cell memory formation after mild COVID-19. The study's findings and limits: Contracting CD4+ clones were located mainly in CM and EM, and CD8+ clones in EMRA.

This rearrangement joins TRBV11-2 to TRBJ1-4; D gene ambiguous. The clonotype originates from a man between 18 and 29 years old who had mild COVID-19 (a few samples of this study predate the infection). Cell type and time point are not known. The sample comprised PBMCs or a T cell subset sorted from them (not recorded which). Here the CDR3 DNA reads TGTGCCAGCAGCTTAGGAGCTATTAATGAAAAACTGTTTTTT. Translation: CASSLGAINEKLFF.